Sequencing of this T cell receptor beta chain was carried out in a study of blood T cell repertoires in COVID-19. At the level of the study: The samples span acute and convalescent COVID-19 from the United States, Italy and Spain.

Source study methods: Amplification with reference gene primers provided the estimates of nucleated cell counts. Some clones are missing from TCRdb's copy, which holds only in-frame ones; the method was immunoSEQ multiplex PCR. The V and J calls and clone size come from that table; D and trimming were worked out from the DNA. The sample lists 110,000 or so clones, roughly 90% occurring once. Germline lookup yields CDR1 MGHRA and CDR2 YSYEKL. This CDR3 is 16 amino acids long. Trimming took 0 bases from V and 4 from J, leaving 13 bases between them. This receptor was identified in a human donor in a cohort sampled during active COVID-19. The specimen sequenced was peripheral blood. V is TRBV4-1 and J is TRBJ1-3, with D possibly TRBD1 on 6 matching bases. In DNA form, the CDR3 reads TGCGCCAGCAGCCAAGAGATGGGGGCCGCGGGAAACACCATATATTTT. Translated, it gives CASSQEMGAAGNTIYF.